What follows are 23 T cell receptor beta chains derived from one specimen sequenced in a study of cytomegalovirus exposure and HLA in healthy donors. 60 Vbeta and 13 Jbeta primers were used in PCR. TCRdb keeps only in-frame clones here, not all; method: immunoSEQ multiplex PCR. The table shows some 200,000 clones, with 82% occurring only once. The source material was PBMCs. Receptors were obtained from a boy younger than 10 in good health and CMV-seronegative.

V usage is TRBV11-2 and J usage is TRBJ1-2; D is ambiguous. Germline assignment: CDR1 SGHAT and CDR2 FQNNGV. The length of the CDR3 is 13 residues. V was clipped by 4 bases and J by 8 bases, with 14 bases between them. The CDR3 is CASSSPRAGGYTF. CDR3 bases: TGTGCCAGCAGCTCCCCAAGGGCGGGGGGCTACACCTTC. The entire variable domain, with the rest obtained from reference TRBV11-2 and TRBJ1-2, is as follows: EAGVAQSPRYKIIEKRQSVAFWCNPISGHATLYWYQQILGQGPKLLIQFQNNGVVDDSQLPKDRFSAERLKGVDSTLKIQPAKLEDSAVYLCASSSPRAGGYTFGSGTRLTVV.

The chain employs TRBV4-2 and TRBJ1-1, with a possible D match to TRBD1 (6 bases). The V gene lost 6 bases and the J gene lost 3 bases, with 23 bases spanning the gap. Germline V gene data show CDR1 as LGHNA and CDR2 as YNFKEQ. CDR3 length: 17 amino acids. The CDR3 protein is CASRQRDRPQSHTEAFF. In DNA, the CDR3 is TGTGCCAGCAGGCAAAGAGACAGGCCTCAGTCCCACACTGAAGCTTTCTTT.

On this clone itself: This CDR3 is also generated by other DNA sequences in the sample. V is TRBV6-1 and J is TRBJ2-1; D may be TRBD1 (6 bases). The CDR3 loop spans 13 amino acids. Trimming removed 4 bases from V and 4 bases from J, with 8 bases in between. The germline V gene has CDR1 MNHNS and CDR2 SASEGT. CDR3 nucleotide sequence: TGTGCCAGCAGTGGGGGGCCATACAATGAGCAGTTCTTC. It codes for CASSGGPYNEQFF.

V is TRBV19 and J is TRBJ2-2; 11 bases map to TRBD2. The CDR3 sequence is 16 residues long. The J segment lost 6 bases and the V segment lost 5 bases, leaving 8 bases of the junction unmatched. The germline CDR1 and CDR2 sequences are LNHDA and SQIVND (reference sequence). For the CDR3, the DNA is TGTGCCAGTAGTTCCCGGCTAGCGGGGGGCCCCGGGGAGCTGTTTTTT. Encoded protein: CASSSRLAGGPGELFF.

The V call is TRBV25-1, the J call TRBJ1-1, with 12 bases lining up with TRBD1. The V gene's germline CDR1 is MGHDK and CDR2 SYGVNS. J gave up 7 bases and V 4 bases, and 7 bases lay outside the gene matches. This CDR3 spans 15 amino acids. CDR3 residues: CASSGKRDRGHEAFF. The CDR3 nucleotides read TGTGCCAGCAGTGGAAAAAGGGACAGGGGGCATGAAGCTTTCTTT.

This clone was seen only a few times. V and J are TRBV2 and TRBJ1-6; TRBD1 aligns across 10 bases. V dropped 6 bases and J dropped 9; count of bases not matched to a gene: 5. Per the germline V gene, CDR1 is SNHLY and CDR2 is FYNNEI. This CDR3 has 14 residues. CDR3 region: CASRGTGESSPLHF. The DNA of the CDR3 is TGTGCCAGCAGAGGGACAGGGGAGTCTTCACCCCTCCACTTT. The full variable domain, in which reference TRBV2 and TRBJ1-6 provide the parts outside the CDR3, is EPEVTQTPSHQVTQMGQEVILRCVPISNHLYFYWYRQILGQKVEFLVSFYNNEISEKSEIFDDQFSVERPDGSNFTLKIRSTKLEDSAMYFCASRGTGESSPLHFGNGTRLTVT.

The J gene is TRBJ1-6, the V gene TRBV27; 7 bases agree with TRBD1. The ends lost 5 bases at V and 8 bases at J; junction bases unmatched: 6. Germline CDR1 reads MNHEY; CDR2 reads SMNVEV (reference sequence). The CDR3 extends over 14 amino acids. The CDR3 DNA sequence: TGTGCCAGCAGTCGACAGGGACGTGATTCACCCCTCCACTTT. This encodes CASSRQGRDSPLHF.

The J gene is TRBJ1-1, the V gene TRBV6-5; a possible D gene is TRBD1 (5 bases). Trimming left V 8 bases short and J 10 bases short, with 17 bases between. CDR3 length: 12 amino acids. Germline V gene lookup returns CDR1 MNHEY and CDR2 SVGAGI. The CDR3 reads CASSPSGLVAFF. The CDR3 coding sequence is TGTGCCAGCTCCCCCTCAGGGTTGGTAGCTTTCTTT.

The rearrangement joins TRBV7-3 to TRBJ2-1; TRBD1 matches 7 bases. Germline loops: CDR1 SGHTA, CDR2 FQGTGA. The CDR3 contains 13 residues. V gave up 5 bases and J gave up 6 bases; unmatched junction bases: 4. In DNA, the CDR3 is TGTGCCAGCAGCCCGACAGGGCTCAATGAGCAGTTCTTC. Protein: CASSPTGLNEQFF.

The genes are TRBV5-1 and TRBJ1-2; 10 nucleotides align to TRBD1. With V trimmed by 4 bases and J by 7 bases, 7 bases remained unmatched. There are 14 residues in the CDR3. The germline CDR1 and CDR2 sequences are SGHRS and YFSETQ. CDR3 residues: CASSPGQGVVGYTF. For the CDR3, the DNA is TGCGCCAGCAGCCCTGGACAGGGGGTAGTTGGCTACACCTTC.

The chain employs TRBV9 and TRBJ2-3, with 12 bases that match TRBD2. Germline CDR1 and CDR2: SGDLS and YYNGEE. Trimming cost V 1 base and J 5 bases; bases outside gene matches: 2. The CDR3 length is 15 residues. CDR3 protein: CASSVTSGGIDTQYF. In DNA, the CDR3 is TGTGCCAGCAGCGTAACTAGCGGGGGGATAGATACGCAGTATTTT.

V is TRBV15 and J is TRBJ2-2; 7 nucleotides line up with TRBD1. The V and J ends lost 3 bases and 1 base, in that order; junction bases with no gene match: 2. This CDR3 comprises 15 residues. The germline CDR1 and CDR2 sequences are LNHNV and YYDKDF (reference sequence). CDR3: CATSRGQRNTGELFF. CDR3 sequence (DNA): TGTGCCACCAGCAGGGGACAGCGGAACACCGGGGAGCTGTTTTTT.

The rearrangement uses TRBV9 and TRBJ2-7, with a tentative D call TRBD2 (5 bases). Trimming pared 1 base from V and 0 bases from J, leaving 11 bases between. Germline V CDR1 and CDR2: SGDLS, YYNGEE. The CDR3 is 15 residues long. DNA for the CDR3: TGTGCCAGCAGCGTAAAAAGCGGACTCTCCTACGAGCAGTACTTC. Its protein product is CASSVKSGLSYEQYF.

V is TRBV18 and J is TRBJ2-3; no firm D call. Germline V gives CDR1 KGHSH, CDR2 LQKENI. V lost 1 base, J lost 2 bases, and 19 bases lay in between. The CDR3 length is 18 residues. The CDR3 bases are TGTGCCAGCTCACCACAAGTCGAGGCGGTCGGTTCCACAGATACGCAGTATTTT. Protein product: CASSPQVEAVGSTDTQYF.

The gene calls are TRBV15 and TRBJ1-4; D gene ambiguous. Germline CDR1 is LNHNV and CDR2 is YYDKDF (reference sequence). CDR3 length: 13 residues. V was clipped by 0 bases and J by 13 bases, with 12 bases between them. CDR3 in DNA: TGTGCCACCAGCAGAGATGGTTCAACGGGACTGTTTTTT. Its translation is CATSRDGSTGLFF.

V gene TRBV7-9 combines with J gene TRBJ1-1, with 9 bases fitting TRBD1. In germline, CDR1 is SEHNR, CDR2 FQNEAQ (reference sequence). The CDR3 length is 14 residues. J lost 5 bases, V lost 5 bases, and 6 bases had no gene match. In DNA, the CDR3 is TGTGCCAGCAGCCCGACAGGGGGAAAGACTGAAGCTTTCTTT. As protein: CASSPTGGKTEAFF.

The chain combines TRBV6-1 with TRBJ1-1; D uncertain. This CDR3 is 15 amino acids long. V gave up 2 bases and J gave up 0 bases, with 10 bases separating them. CDR1 is MNHNS, CDR2 SASEGT, per germline. The chain's CDR3 is CASSEHGAMNTEAFF. CDR3 nucleotide sequence: TGTGCCAGCAGTGAACACGGAGCGATGAACACTGAAGCTTTCTTT.

CDR3 DNA: TGTGCCAGCTCACCGGAGAGACAGGGCTCTGGCTACACCTTC. Protein product: CASSPERQGSGYTF. This chain connects TRBV18 to TRBJ1-2; 7 bases are a match to TRBD1. This CDR3 is 14 amino acids long. CDR1 KGHSH and CDR2 LQKENI come from the germline V gene. V lost 3 bases to trimming and J lost 7 bases; unmatched junction nucleotides: 8.

Note on this clone: At one boundary the junction diverges from the germline segment, which might be a read error. The rearrangement joins TRBV9 to TRBJ2-5; a weak D match, TRBD1 (8 bases). CDR1 is SGDLS, CDR2 YYNGEE, per germline. The CDR3 has 14 amino acids. The CDR3 region is CVSSATGGGETQYF. The CDR3 nucleotides are TGTGTCAGCAGCGCCACAGGGGGGGGCGAGACCCAGTACTTC.

This rearrangement joins TRBV6-5 to TRBJ2-7, with 9 bases lining up with TRBD2. The CDR3 spans 15 residues. After removal of 4 bases from V and 4 bases from J, the junction contained 8 bases not matched to a gene. Looked up from germline, CDR1 is MNHEY and CDR2 is SVGAGI. The CDR3 protein is CASSFAGGRKYEQYF. In DNA, the CDR3 is TGTGCCAGCAGTTTCGCGGGGGGGCGGAAGTACGAGCAGTACTTC.

The chain carries TRBV6-4 and TRBJ2-2; possibly TRBD1 for D (5 bases). The CDR3 is 13 residues long. Germline lookup yields CDR1 MRHNA and CDR2 SNTAGT. V lost 3 bases to trimming and J lost 7 bases, with 9 bases between them. In nucleotides, the CDR3 is TGTGCCAGCAGTGATCAGGGCGGCGGGGAGCTGTTTTTT. Encoded protein: CASSDQGGGELFF.

This chain's CDR3 is CASSSGTGDNEQFF. CDR3 nucleotides: TGTGCCAGCAGCTCCGGGACTGGAGACAATGAGCAGTTCTTC. J is TRBJ2-1 and V is TRBV7-9; perhaps TRBD2 as D (6 bases). Trimming shortened V by 4 bases and J by 5 bases, and 12 bases separated the two germline ends. Germline loops: CDR1 SEHNR, CDR2 FQNEAQ (reference sequence). The CDR3 extends over 14 amino acids. Drawing the rest from reference TRBV7-9 and TRBJ2-1, the complete variable domain is DTGVSQNPRHKITKRGQNVTFRCDPISEHNRLYWYRQTLGQGPEFLTYFQNEAQLEKSRLLSDRFSAERPKGSFSTLEIQRTEQGDSAMYLCASSSGTGDNEQFFGPGTRLTVL.

The V gene is TRBV9, the J gene TRBJ2-1; 10 bases map to TRBD2. With 0 bases clipped from V and 2 bases from J, the junction kept 5 bases outside the gene matches. CDR1 is SGDLS and CDR2 is YYNGEE in the germline V gene. CDR3 length: 17 residues. CDR3 nucleotides: TGTGCCAGCAGCGTAGGGACTAGCGGATCCGCCTACAATGAGCAGTTCTTC. Its translation: CASSVGTSGSAYNEQFF.